A selection of T cell receptor beta chains follows, all from one sample in a study of molecular identifiers for immune sequencing clone quantification. TCRdb re-called the PCR reads through MiXCR, storing one row per CDR3 protein. Of approximately 680,000 distinct CDR3 sequences in the sample, around 25% were seen once. Sequencing used naive CD8+ T cells from blood, with Jurkat cell RNA spiked in. The origin of the receptors is a human donor in good health. Some libraries in this study had Jurkat cell RNA spiked in. Each CDR3 is given with its conserved first and last residue. D genes are given only for firm matches. Size values are once, few and many counts, or a class for expanded clones, and some rows have none.

cdr3_nt	cdr3_aa	clone_size	v_call	d_call	j_call
TGCGCCAGCAGCCCCGATAAGGGGATGTGGACAGATACGCAGTATTTT	CASSPDKGMWTDTQYF	few	TRBV5-1	NA	TRBJ2-3
TGCAGTGCTGGGGGACTTTCTCCCAATGAGCAGTTCTTC	CSAGGLSPNEQFF	NA	TRBV20-1	NA	TRBJ2-1
TGCAGTGCTAGAGTCGACACCACAGGGGGAACATATGGCGAGCAGTACTTC	CSARVDTTGGTYGEQYF	few	TRBV20-1	TRBD1	TRBJ2-7
TGTGCCAGCAGCCTGCAGAATAAAGCGACCCAGTACTTC	CASSLQNKATQYF	NA	TRBV27	NA	TRBJ2-5
TGTGCCATCAGTGAACGTCGAGCCGGGGAGCTGTTTTTT	CAISERRAGELFF	many	TRBV10-3	NA	TRBJ2-2
TGTGCCAGCAGTTTAATTGTGTTCCACGAGCAGTACTTC	CASSLIVFHEQYF	NA	TRBV12-3/TRBV12-4	NA	TRBJ2-7
TGTGCCAGCAGTCCCACAGAGACAGGGTTCTACAATGAGCAGTTCTTC	CASSPTETGFYNEQFF	NA	TRBV27	TRBD1	TRBJ2-1
TGTGCCAGTAGTATGGGCCTTCGGGCCGCCTCCCCGCCCCAGCATTTT	CASSMGLRAASPPQHF	NA	TRBV19	NA	TRBJ1-5
TGCGCCAGCGGACTAAATTATGTGGGGGGCCAAATTATTCACGAGCAGTACTTC	CASGLNYVGGQIIHEQYF	few	TRBV10-2	NA	TRBJ2-7
TGCGCCAGCAGCCAAAATCGAACCCCCACAACTGGGGCCAACGTCCTGACTTTC	CASSQNRTPTTGANVLTF	NA	TRBV4-3	NA	TRBJ2-6
TGTGCCAGCAGCTTAAGTGAAGGGGGCGTTCTCAGCTACACCTTC	CASSLSEGGVLSYTF	many	TRBV13	TRBD1	TRBJ1-2
TGTGCCAGCAGCCACAGGGGAACCTACGAGCAGTACTTC	CASSHRGTYEQYF	NA	TRBV6-1	TRBD1	TRBJ2-7
TGTGCCAGCAGTTTTCGACTCGGAATGGACACTGAAGCTTTCTTT	CASSFRLGMDTEAFF	NA	TRBV28	NA	TRBJ1-1
TGCAGTGCTACCAGCGTGGTTTGGGGCACAGATACGCAGTATTTT	CSATSVVWGTDTQYF	NA	TRBV20-1	NA	TRBJ2-3
TGCGCCAGCAAACCGGCAGGGCGCGAAAAACTGTTTTTT	CASKPAGREKLFF	NA	TRBV5-1	NA	TRBJ1-4
TGTGCCAGCAGCATCCGGGCCACCGACTACGAGCAGTACTTC	CASSIRATDYEQYF	many	TRBV9	NA	TRBJ2-7
TGTGCCACCAAAGTCGGGACTAGAACGGGGAATGAGCAGTTCTTC	CATKVGTRTGNEQFF	few	TRBV19	TRBD2	TRBJ2-1
TGTGCCAGCAGCAGGACAGGAGTATCACCCCTCCACTTT	CASSRTGVSPLHF	many	TRBV5-6	TRBD1	TRBJ1-6
TGCGCCAGCAGCCCCCGGAGACAGCTCGGCGGGTACGAGCAGTACTTC	CASSPRRQLGGYEQYF	few	TRBV4-3	NA	TRBJ2-7
TGTGCCAGCAGCGTAGATGGGAGCTCCTACAATGACCAGTTCTTC	CASSVDGSSYNDQFF	NA	TRBV9	NA	TRBJ2-1
TGTGCCAGCAGCTTATTGACTAGCGGGAGGCTTAAAGAGCAGTTCTTC	CASSLLTSGRLKEQFF	many	TRBV11-2	TRBD2	TRBJ2-1
TGTGCCAGCAGCTCTACGGGGAGCACAGATACGCAGTATTTT	CASSSTGSTDTQYF	many	TRBV7-9	NA	TRBJ2-3
TGCAGTGCCAAGGACAGGGAGACCTACAATGAGCAGTTCTTC	CSAKDRETYNEQFF	NA	TRBV20-1	TRBD1	TRBJ2-1
TGTGCCAGCAGCCCGGACCGAATGGGACTTGAAGCTTTCTTT	CASSPDRMGLEAFF	many	TRBV7-2	NA	TRBJ1-1
TGCAGTGCTAGAGTTTACGGTGAAGCTTTCTTT	CSARVYGEAFF	many	TRBV20-1	NA	TRBJ1-1
TGCGCCAGCAGCCAAGAGGCCGGGACGAACACTGAAGCTTTCTTT	CASSQEAGTNTEAFF	NA	TRBV4-1	NA	TRBJ1-1
TGCGCCAGCAGCCAAGACGTACCCAGAGGATCAGTCGCCTATGGCTACACCTTC	CASSQDVPRGSVAYGYTF	NA	TRBV4-3	NA	TRBJ1-2
TGCGCCAGCCAGGGGGACAGGACCTACGAGCAGTACTTC	CASQGDRTYEQYF	many	TRBV5-1	TRBD1	TRBJ2-7
TGTGCCAGCAGCAACAGGGGGAGTAATCGGCCCCAGCATTTT	CASSNRGSNRPQHF	NA	TRBV27	TRBD1	TRBJ1-5
TGCGCCAGCAGCCAAGACCACGGGAGGGGCCGGTGGAACACCATATATTTT	CASSQDHGRGRWNTIYF	few	TRBV4-1	NA	TRBJ1-3
TGTGCCAGCAGTTCCGCGTTCAGGTCCACTGAAGCTTTCTTT	CASSSAFRSTEAFF	many	TRBV27	NA	TRBJ1-1
TGTGCCAGCAGTTATCTGCGGGGGGAAACAGATACGCAGTATTTT	CASSYLRGETDTQYF	many	TRBV6-5	TRBD2	TRBJ2-3
TGCAGCGCCGAATGGGGACAGGGGGCACACGAGCAGTACTTC	CSAEWGQGAHEQYF	many	TRBV29-1	TRBD1	TRBJ2-7
TGCGCCAGCAGCCAATTCCGGGCAGTCAATCAGCCCCAGCATTTT	CASSQFRAVNQPQHF	many	TRBV4-3	NA	TRBJ1-5
TGTGCCAGCAGCTTAGAGGGGGGGCCCAGCTCCTACGAGCAGTACTTC	CASSLEGGPSSYEQYF	many	TRBV7-2	NA	TRBJ2-7
TGTGCCAGTAGCCTGCCTCCCGGGACAGAAGCTTTCTTT	CASSLPPGTEAFF	many	TRBV19	NA	TRBJ1-1
TGTGCCCGGGACGATGGGGGCACTGAAGCTTTCTTT	CARDDGGTEAFF	NA	TRBV30	NA	TRBJ1-1
TGTGCCAGCCAGCACCAGGGTCCATCCGGCTTTGATGAGCAGTTCTTC	CASQHQGPSGFDEQFF	few	TRBV2	NA	TRBJ2-1
TGTGCCAGTAGTATGGTTGCTCTCTATGGCTACACCTTC	CASSMVALYGYTF	many	TRBV19	NA	TRBJ1-2
TGCAGTGCTATGTTGACTACGCTAGCCAAAAACATTCAGTACTTC	CSAMLTTLAKNIQYF	many	TRBV20-1	NA	TRBJ2-4
TGTGCCAGCAGTCATGGGGGTGGGGCGGGAGGGCCAATAACCCCAGATACGCAGTATTTT	CASSHGGGAGGPITPDTQYF	NA	TRBV6-5	TRBD2	TRBJ2-3
TGTGCCAGCAGTTACGGGGGGTTGAACACTGAAGCTTTCTTT	CASSYGGLNTEAFF	NA	TRBV6-5	NA	TRBJ1-1
TGTGCCAGTAGTCCCTCGGACAGGAACACCGGGGAGCTGTTTTTT	CASSPSDRNTGELFF	NA	TRBV19	NA	TRBJ2-2
TGTGCCAGCAGTTTAGGACTGGACCAGTACTTC	CASSLGLDQYF	many	TRBV28	NA	TRBJ2-5
TGCGCCAGCAGCCAAGCATATCCTAGCGGGGGCTCCTACAATGAGCAGTTCTTC	CASSQAYPSGGSYNEQFF	few	TRBV4-3	TRBD2	TRBJ2-1
TGTGCCAGCAGTCCCCTAGATTACAATGAGCAGTTCTTC	CASSPLDYNEQFF	many	TRBV12-3/TRBV12-4	NA	TRBJ2-1
TGTGCCAGCAGCGTAGAAGGGAAGTGGAATCAGCCCCAGCATTTT	CASSVEGKWNQPQHF	NA	TRBV9	NA	TRBJ1-5
TGCGCCAGCAGCCAAGACCCCGGGACAGGGATTTTTGACCCGAACACCGGGGAGCTGTTTTTT	CASSQDPGTGIFDPNTGELFF	NA	TRBV4-3	TRBD1	TRBJ2-2
TGTGCCAGTAGTATAACTAGCGGGGGGCCCATTGAGATTCCGGATACGCAGTATTTT	CASSITSGGPIEIPDTQYF	many	TRBV19	TRBD2	TRBJ2-3
TGTGCCAGCAGTTACCGAGGGTTAGGACAGCCCCAGCATTTT	CASSYRGLGQPQHF	many	TRBV6-2/TRBV6-3	NA	TRBJ1-5
TGTGCCAGCAGACCGTCGGGGGCAGGTCAGCCCCAGCATTTT	CASRPSGAGQPQHF	NA	TRBV27	NA	TRBJ1-5
TGTGCCAGCAGTGAGTCCCGCTCCGTAGCTTTCTTT	CASSESRSVAFF	few	TRBV28	NA	TRBJ1-1
TGTGCCAGCAGCTTTCCGGGACAGGGTAGCACCGGGGAGCTGTTTTTT	CASSFPGQGSTGELFF	few	TRBV7-9	TRBD1	TRBJ2-2
TGTGCCAGCAGCCCCGGACAGTTTAACTATGGCTACACCTTC	CASSPGQFNYGYTF	few	TRBV6-5	NA	TRBJ1-2
TGTGCCAGCACCACGGCCGGGCTTAGCAATCAGCCCCAGCATTTT	CASTTAGLSNQPQHF	NA	TRBV12-3/TRBV12-4	NA	TRBJ1-5
TGTGCCAGCAGCTCTCATGAGTTGGTCAGGGAGCCCTACGAGCAGTACTTC	CASSSHELVREPYEQYF	NA	TRBV7-2	NA	TRBJ2-7
TGTGCCAGCCGCGAACGGGCTAATGAAAAACTGTTTTTT	CASRERANEKLFF	many	TRBV28	NA	TRBJ1-4